This T cell receptor (beta chain) was sequenced for a study of blood T cell repertoires in COVID-19. About the study: Samples taken during acute and convalescent COVID-19 were collected in the United States, Italy and Spain.

This clone occurred many times. Profiled with immunoSEQ multiplex PCR; TCRdb holds only in-frame clones, not every one. The profile shows about 190,000 clones, 65% to 85% of them singletons. CDR3 length: 15 residues. Germline CDR1 is SEHNR and CDR2 is FQNEAQ (reference sequence). The V gene end was trimmed by 5 bases and the J gene end by 2 bases; junction bases not matched to a gene: 4. The study recruited people aged roughly 18 to 95 years across approximately 25 US areas. Symptom resolution, clearance, or two negative PCRs marked the recovered donors of Cohort 3. The genes are TRBV7-9 and TRBJ2-3; 10 bases agree with TRBD2. Sequenced material: PBMCs or T cells enriched from blood (not recorded which). This sequence was found in a woman between 25 and 40 years old who had recovered from COVID-19. The CDR3 nucleotides are TGTGCCAGCAGCAGCGGGAGGGCGATCACAGATACGCAGTATTTT. Translated: CASSSGRAITDTQYF.